The clone carrying this T cell receptor beta chain was observed a few times. Trimming cost V 8 bases and J 10 bases, with 12 bases left between them. The CDR3 is made up of 12 amino acids. The germline CDR1 and CDR2 sequences are MNHEY and SMNVEV (reference sequence). The entry originates in a study of patients and donors after allogeneic stem cell transplantation. TCRdb analysed the RT-PCR reads with MiXCR anew, one entry per CDR3 protein. The sample holds under 200,000 distinct CDR3 sequences, around 30% seen once. This chain links TRBV27 with TRBJ1-6, with TRBD1 as a possible D gene (5 bases). The source material was blood, either unsorted or a sorted T cell fraction (not recorded which). This sequence originates from a human donor who was either an allogeneic HSCT recipient or a stem cell or donor lymphocyte infusion donor (not recorded which). It is not recorded whose cells these are; they may come from a transplant donor. The CDR3 spells CASLHQGSPLHF. The CDR3 DNA sequence: TGTGCCAGCCTACACCAGGGATCACCCCTCCACTTT.